The clone carrying this TCR beta chain was seen just once. Its antigen is still unknown. The sample originates from a study of T-cell reconstitution after alpha-beta-depleted transplantation in children. Per germline, CDR1 SGHDT and CDR2 YYEEEE. The CDR3 sequence is 15 residues long. With 1 base clipped from V and 7 bases from J, the junction kept 8 bases outside the gene matches. Researchers prepared the TCRbeta library using unique molecular identifiers, the study reports. TCRdb independently ran MiXCR on the PCR reads; one entry per CDR3 protein. The sample contains roughly 570,000 distinct CDR3 sequences, 20% to 30% of which appear only once. Findings and caveats of the study: T cells produced anew were the main source of T-cell counts and diversity one year after transplant. Expanded graft clones, several hundred of them, were reportedly the source of alpha-beta T cells about two months after transplant.

Sequencing used PBMCs, obtained before TCRalphabeta/CD19-depleted stem cell transplant. The TCR sequence derives from a boy younger than two with Wiskott-Aldrich syndrome, due to receive a stem cell transplant. The genes are TRBV5-6 and TRBJ2-7; TRBD2 matches at 10 bases. CDR3 amino acids: CASSLFGTSDLEQYF. The CDR3 nucleotides read TGTGCCAGCAGCTTGTTTGGGACTAGCGATTTAGAGCAGTACTTC.